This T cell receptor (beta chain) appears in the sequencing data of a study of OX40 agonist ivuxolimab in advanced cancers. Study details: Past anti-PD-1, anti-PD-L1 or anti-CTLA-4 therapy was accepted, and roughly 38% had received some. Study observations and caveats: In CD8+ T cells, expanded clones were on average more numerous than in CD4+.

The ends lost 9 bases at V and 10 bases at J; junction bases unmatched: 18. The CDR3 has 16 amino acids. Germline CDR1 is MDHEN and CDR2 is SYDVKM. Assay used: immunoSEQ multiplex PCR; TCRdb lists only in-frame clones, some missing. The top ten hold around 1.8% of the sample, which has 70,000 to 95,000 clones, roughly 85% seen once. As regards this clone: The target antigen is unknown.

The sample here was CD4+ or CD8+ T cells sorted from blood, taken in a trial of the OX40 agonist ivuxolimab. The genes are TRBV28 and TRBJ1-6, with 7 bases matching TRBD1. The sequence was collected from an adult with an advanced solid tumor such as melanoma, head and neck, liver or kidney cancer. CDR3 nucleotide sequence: TGTGCCAGTCGTACTCAGGGGGGGGGCCAACACTCACCCCTCCACTTT. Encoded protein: CASRTQGGGQHSPLHF.